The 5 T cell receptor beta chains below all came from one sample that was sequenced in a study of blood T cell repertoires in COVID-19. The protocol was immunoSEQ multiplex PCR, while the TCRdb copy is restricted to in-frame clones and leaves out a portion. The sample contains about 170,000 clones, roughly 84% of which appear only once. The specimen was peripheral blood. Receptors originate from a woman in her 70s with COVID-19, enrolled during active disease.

The CDR3 sequence: CASSGLAGEAETQYF. CDR3 DNA sequence: TGTGCCAGCAGCGGGCTAGCGGGAGAGGCGGAGACCCAGTACTTC. The chain carries TRBV7-8 and TRBJ2-5, with 10 bases aligning to TRBD2. The junction had 8 bases not matched to a gene; V was cut back by 5 bases and J by 5 bases. The CDR3 runs to 15 residues. Germline V gives CDR1 SGHVS, CDR2 FQNEAQ.

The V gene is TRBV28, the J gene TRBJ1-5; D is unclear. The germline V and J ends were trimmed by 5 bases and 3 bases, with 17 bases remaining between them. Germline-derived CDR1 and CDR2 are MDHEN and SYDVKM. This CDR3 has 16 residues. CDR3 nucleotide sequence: TGTGCCAGCAGTCCCTCTAGTAGTATGATCAATCAGCCCCAGCATTTT. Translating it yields CASSPSSSMINQPQHF. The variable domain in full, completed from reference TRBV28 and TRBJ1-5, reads DVKVTQSSRYLVKRTGEKVFLECVQDMDHENMFWYRQDPGLGLRLIYFSYDVKMKEKGDIPEGYSVSREKKERFSLILESASTNQTSMYLCASSPSSSMINQPQHFGDGTRLSIL.

This CDR3 is CASPGLDLSGNTIYF. The CDR3 coding sequence is TGTGCCTCTCCGGGTCTAGACCTCTCTGGAAACACCATATATTTT. The V call is TRBV30, the J call TRBJ1-3; D is undetermined. Germline CDR1 GTSNPN, CDR2 SVGIG (reference sequence). This CDR3 is 15 amino acids long. Trimming took 7 bases from V and 0 from J, leaving 16 bases between them.

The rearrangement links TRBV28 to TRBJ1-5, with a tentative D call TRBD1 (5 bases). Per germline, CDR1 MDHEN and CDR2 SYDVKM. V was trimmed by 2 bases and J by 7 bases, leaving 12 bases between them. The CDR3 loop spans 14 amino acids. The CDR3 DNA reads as TGTGCCAGCAGTTTAACGGGGGTGCGGCAGCCCCAGCATTTT. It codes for CASSLTGVRQPQHF.

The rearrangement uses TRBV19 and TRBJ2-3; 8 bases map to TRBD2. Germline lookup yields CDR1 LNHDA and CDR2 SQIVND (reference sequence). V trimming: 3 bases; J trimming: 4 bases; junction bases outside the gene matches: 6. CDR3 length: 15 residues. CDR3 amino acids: CASSIPSGGADTQYF. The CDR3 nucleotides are TGTGCCAGTAGTATTCCCAGCGGGGGCGCAGATACGCAGTATTTT.